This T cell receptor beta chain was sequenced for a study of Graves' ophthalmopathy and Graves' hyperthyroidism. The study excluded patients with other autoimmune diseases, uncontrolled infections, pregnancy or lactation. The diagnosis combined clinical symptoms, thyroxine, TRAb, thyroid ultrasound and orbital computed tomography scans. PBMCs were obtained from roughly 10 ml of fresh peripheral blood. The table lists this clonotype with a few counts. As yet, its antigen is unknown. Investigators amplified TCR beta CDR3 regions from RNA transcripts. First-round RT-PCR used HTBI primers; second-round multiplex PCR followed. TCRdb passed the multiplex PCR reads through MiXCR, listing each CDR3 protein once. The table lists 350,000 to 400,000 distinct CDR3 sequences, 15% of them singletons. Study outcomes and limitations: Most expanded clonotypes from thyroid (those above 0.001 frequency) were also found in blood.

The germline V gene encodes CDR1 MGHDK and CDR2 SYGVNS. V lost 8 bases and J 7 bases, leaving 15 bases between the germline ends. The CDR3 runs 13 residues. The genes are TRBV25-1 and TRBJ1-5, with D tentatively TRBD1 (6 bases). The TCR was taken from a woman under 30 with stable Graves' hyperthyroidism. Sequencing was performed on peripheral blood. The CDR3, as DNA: TGTGCCAGCGTCGGGGGGCCGGGGCAGCCCCAGCATTTT. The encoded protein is CASVGGPGQPQHF.